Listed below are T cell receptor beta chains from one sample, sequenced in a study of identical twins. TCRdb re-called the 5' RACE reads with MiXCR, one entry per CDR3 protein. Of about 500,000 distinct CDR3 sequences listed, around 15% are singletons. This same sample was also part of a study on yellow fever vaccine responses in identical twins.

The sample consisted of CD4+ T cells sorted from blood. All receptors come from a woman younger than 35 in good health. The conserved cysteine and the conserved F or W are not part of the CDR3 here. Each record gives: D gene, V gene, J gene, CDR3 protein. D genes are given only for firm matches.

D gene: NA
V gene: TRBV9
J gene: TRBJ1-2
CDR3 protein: ASSGRGGRDYT

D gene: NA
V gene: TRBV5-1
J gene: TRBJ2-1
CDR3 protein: ASSLDPGTYNEQF

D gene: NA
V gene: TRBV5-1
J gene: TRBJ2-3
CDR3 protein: ASSLAASDTQY

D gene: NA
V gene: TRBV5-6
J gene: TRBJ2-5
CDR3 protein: ASSPGFGLQETQY

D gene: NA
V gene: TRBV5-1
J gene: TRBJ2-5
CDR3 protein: ASSHEGGEETQY

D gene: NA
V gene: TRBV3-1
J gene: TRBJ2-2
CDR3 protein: ASSPSRLAVRTGELF

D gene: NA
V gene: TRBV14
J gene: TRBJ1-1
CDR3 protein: ASSRHRSTEAF

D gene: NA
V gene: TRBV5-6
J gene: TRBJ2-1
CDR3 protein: ATKSVGDISNEQF

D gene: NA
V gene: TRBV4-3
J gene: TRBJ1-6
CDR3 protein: ASSQVWEKYNSPLH

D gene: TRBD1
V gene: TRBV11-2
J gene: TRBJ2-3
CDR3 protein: ASSPRPGTGGAGDTQY

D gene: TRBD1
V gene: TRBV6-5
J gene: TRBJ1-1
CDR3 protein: ASSYRDRITEAF

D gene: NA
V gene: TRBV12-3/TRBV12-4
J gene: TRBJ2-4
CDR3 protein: ASSPTEAKNIQY

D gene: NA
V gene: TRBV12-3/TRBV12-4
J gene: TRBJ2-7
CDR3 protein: ASKKTGRSYEQY

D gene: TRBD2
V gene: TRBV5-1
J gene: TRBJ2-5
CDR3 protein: ASSGSSGGETQY

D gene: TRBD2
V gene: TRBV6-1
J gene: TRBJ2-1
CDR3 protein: ASNPSGGSSYNEQF

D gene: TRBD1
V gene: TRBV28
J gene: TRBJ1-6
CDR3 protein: ASSFRDRGNSPLH

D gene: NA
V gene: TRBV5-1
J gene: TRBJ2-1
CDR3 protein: ASSSSRTFNEQF

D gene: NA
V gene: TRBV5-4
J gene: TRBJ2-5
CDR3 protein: ASSLGQVGQETQY

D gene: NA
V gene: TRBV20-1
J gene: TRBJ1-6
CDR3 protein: SATVWTSQGNSPLH

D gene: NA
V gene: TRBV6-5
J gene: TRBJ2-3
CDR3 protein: ASSYPSPGPTQY

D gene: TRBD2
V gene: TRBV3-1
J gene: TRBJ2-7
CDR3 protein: ASSQGPSGSYEQY

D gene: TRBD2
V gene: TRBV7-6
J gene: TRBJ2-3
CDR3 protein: ASSLGAGVTTDTQY